Listed here are 6 T cell receptor beta chains from one sample, sequenced in a study of tumor-infiltrating lymphocytes in primary liver carcinoma. RNA was extracted from whole blood without cell sorting, alongside germline DNA. Synthesis of TCR beta cDNA was carried out from 450 to 650 ng total RNA with a constant-region primer. Libraries for TCR beta were built through three nested multiplex PCR rounds, which together made up a slightly modified ARM-PCR procedure. Both of the initial two PCR rounds ran for nine to ten cycles and employed TRBV1-TRBV30 forward primers alongside a C-beta reverse primer. Via MiXCR, TCRdb re-called the multiplex PCR reads, giving one row per CDR3 protein. This sample carries 250,000 to 350,000 distinct CDR3 sequences, more than 55% of them seen once, and the ten largest clones take around 15%. The sequenced sample was peripheral blood. The receptors derive from a woman aged 25 to 45 with primary liver carcinoma and hepatitis B virus infection.

The V gene is TRBV5-5, the J gene TRBJ2-7; 7 bases align to TRBD2. CDR3 length: 15 amino acids. The V gene's germline CDR1 is SGHKS and CDR2 YYEKEE (reference sequence). V lost 1 base to trimming and J lost 0 bases; unmatched junction nucleotides: 4. CDR3 DNA: TGTGCCAGCAGCTTGATTTCGGGGGGCTCCTACGAGCAGTACTTC. It is translated as CASSLISGGSYEQYF. The variable domain in full, completed from reference TRBV5-5 and TRBJ2-7, reads DAGVTQSPTHLIKTRGQQVTLRCSPISGHKSVSWYQQVLGQGPQFIFQYYEKEERGRGNFPDRFSARQFPNYSSELNVNALLLGDSALYLCASSLISGGSYEQYFGPGTRLTVT.

Points on this clonotype: Germline is not matched at one junction end, which may reflect a read error. The chain links TRBV12-3 or TRBV12-4 to TRBJ2-6; a possible D gene is TRBD2 (6 bases). CDR3 length equals 15 residues. The DNA of the CDR3 is TGTGCCAGCAGGGACGCAACGAGGAGGGCCAACGTCCAGACTTTC. Its protein is CASRDATRRANVQTF.

The sample holds many counts of this clonotype. This chain links TRBV11-1 with TRBJ2-1; 11 nucleotides match TRBD2. The CDR3 loop spans 15 amino acids. The V segment lost 4 bases and the J segment 2 bases; nucleotides outside the gene matches: 1. Germline CDR1 SGHAT, CDR2 FQDESV (reference sequence). The CDR3 reads CASSSSGRPYNEQFF. CDR3 DNA sequence: TGTGCCAGCAGCTCTAGCGGGAGGCCCTACAATGAGCAGTTCTTC.

The rearrangement joins TRBV4-2 to TRBJ2-7, with 13 bases aligning to TRBD2. CDR3 length equals 15 residues. CDR1 is LGHNA and CDR2 is YNFKEQ in the germline V gene. V shed 3 bases, J shed 2 bases, and the junction held 1 base outside the gene matches. CDR3 nucleotides: TGTGCCAGCAGCCAGGGGACTAGCGGGACCTACGAGCAGTACTTC. It encodes CASSQGTSGTYEQYF.

On this clonotype itself: This may come from a read error, since a much larger clone is one base off. The V and J genes are TRBV29-1 and TRBJ1-1; D possibly corresponds to TRBD1 (6 bases). The CDR3 has 15 amino acids. The germline CDR1 and CDR2 sequences are SQVTM and ANQGSEA. For the CDR3, the DNA is TGCAGCGCCAGAAGAGGGGGGCCCGAGAACACTGAAGCTCTCTTT. It is translated as CSARRGGPENTEALF.

Regarding this clonotype: Germline and junction disagree at one end, which may indicate a read error. This chain links TRBV4-3 with TRBJ2-1; D gene uncertain. In germline, CDR1 is LGHNA, CDR2 YSLEER. This CDR3 has 15 residues. The CDR3 DNA follows: TGTGTCAGCAGCCAAGATAGGTTGGAATACAATGAGCAGTTCTTC. The encoded protein is CVSSQDRLEYNEQFF.